The text below deals with one TCR beta chain. TCRdb passed the 5' RACE reads through MiXCR, listing each CDR3 protein once. This table holds some 600,000 distinct CDR3 sequences, around 7.5% found once. The CDR3 is made up of 20 amino acids. CDR1 and CDR2 from the germline V gene are SGHTA and FQGTGA. Losses at the gene ends were 6 bases for V and 3 bases for J; bases not matched to a gene: 17. This record belongs to a study of identical twins. The same specimen was also included in a second study, on yellow fever vaccine responses in identical twins.

The origin of this receptor is a young woman in good health. V gene TRBV7-3 combines with J gene TRBJ2-7, with 16 positions matching TRBD2. Sequencing was done on a sample of PBMCs. CDR3 sequence reads: CASRHKPGLAGGPNCYEQYF. DNA for the CDR3: TGTGCCAGCAGGCATAAACCGGGACTAGCGGGAGGGCCGAATTGCTACGAGCAGTACTTC.